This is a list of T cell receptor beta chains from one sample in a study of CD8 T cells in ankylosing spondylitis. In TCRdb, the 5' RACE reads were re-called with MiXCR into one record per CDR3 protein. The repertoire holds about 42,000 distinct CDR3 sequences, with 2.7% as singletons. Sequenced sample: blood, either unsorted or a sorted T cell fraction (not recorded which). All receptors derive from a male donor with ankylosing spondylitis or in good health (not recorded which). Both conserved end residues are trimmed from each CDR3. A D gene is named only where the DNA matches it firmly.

ASSLEPATSGRVGGEQF TRBD2 TRBJ2-1 TRBV5-1
ASSVGMGGETQY TRBD2 TRBJ2-5 TRBV9
ASSSGISYNSPLH . TRBJ1-6 TRBV9
ASSVPGGLEQY TRBD1 TRBJ2-7 TRBV9
ASSATLTSGGYEQY TRBD2 TRBJ2-7 TRBV9
ASSVGPSPNQPQH . TRBJ1-5 TRBV9
ASSTRQGITLGYT TRBD1 TRBJ1-2 TRBV9
ASSVGSLGGADTQY TRBD2 TRBJ2-3 TRBV9
ASSVASNTGTEAF . TRBJ1-1 TRBV9
ASSPGLAPAETQY TRBD2 TRBJ2-5 TRBV9
ASSVASVNTGELF . TRBJ2-2 TRBV9
ASSVASGRANTGELF . TRBJ2-2 TRBV9
ASSVGLEMSGELF . TRBJ2-2 TRBV9
ASSVASSSGSNTQY TRBD2 TRBJ2-3 TRBV9
ASSVGLAGGLENIQY TRBD2 TRBJ2-4 TRBV9
ASSVADGELF . TRBJ2-2 TRBV9
ASSVGSPTLNNEQF . TRBJ2-1 TRBV9
ASSKGTSGTRYEQY TRBD2 TRBJ2-7 TRBV9
ASSVAFSRDSLIPSYNEQF . TRBJ2-1 TRBV9
ASSAEPTDTQY . TRBJ2-3 TRBV9
ASSTGTSGIDEQY TRBD2 TRBJ2-7 TRBV9
ASSPGTGTSYYNEQF TRBD2 TRBJ2-1 TRBV9
ASSARGGTDTQY . TRBJ2-3 TRBV9
ASSVGAGRAGETQY TRBD2 TRBJ2-5 TRBV9
ASSGGINEKLF . TRBJ1-4 TRBV9
ASSVETFTGELF . TRBJ2-2 TRBV9
ASNPNLENTEAF . TRBJ1-1 TRBV9
ASSAAGSGSYEQY TRBD2 TRBJ2-7 TRBV9
ASSVVTGWHTEAF . TRBJ1-1 TRBV9
ASSIHPGVTSGRGRDNEQF TRBD2 TRBJ2-1 TRBV9
ASSVETILSYNEQF . TRBJ2-1 TRBV9
ASSARGSDTQY . TRBJ2-3 TRBV9
ASSIGSGTGGTNENLF TRBD1 TRBJ1-4 TRBV9
ASRPTRETQY . TRBJ2-5 TRBV9
ASSLTSGPRDNEQF TRBD2 TRBJ2-1 TRBV9
ASSVGGSYTGELF TRBD2 TRBJ2-2 TRBV9
ASSAPRGQSSYNSPLH . TRBJ1-6 TRBV9
ASSEGAIRGDTQY . TRBJ2-3 TRBV9